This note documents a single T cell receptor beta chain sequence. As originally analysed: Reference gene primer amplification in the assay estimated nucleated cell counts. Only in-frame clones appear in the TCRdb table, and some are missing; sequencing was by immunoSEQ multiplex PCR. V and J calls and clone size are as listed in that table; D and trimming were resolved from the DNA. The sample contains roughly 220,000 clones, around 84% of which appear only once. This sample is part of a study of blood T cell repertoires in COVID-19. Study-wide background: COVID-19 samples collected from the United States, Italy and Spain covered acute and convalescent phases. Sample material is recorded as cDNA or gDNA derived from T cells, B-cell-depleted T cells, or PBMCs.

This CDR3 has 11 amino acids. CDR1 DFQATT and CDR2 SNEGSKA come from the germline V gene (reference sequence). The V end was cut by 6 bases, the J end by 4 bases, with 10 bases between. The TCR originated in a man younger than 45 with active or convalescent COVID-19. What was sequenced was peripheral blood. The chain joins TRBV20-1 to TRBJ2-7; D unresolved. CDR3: CSAEPDYEQYF. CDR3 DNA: TGCAGTGCCGAGCCCGATTACGAGCAGTACTTC.